The rows below give T cell receptor beta chains drawn from one sample of a study of cytomegalovirus exposure and HLA in healthy donors. Profiling relied on immunoSEQ multiplex PCR, and the TCRdb table lists in-frame clones only, not all of them. The data contain about 82,000 clones, about 68% of them singletons. The sequenced sample consisted of PBMCs. These receptor sequences come from a man in his thirties or forties in good health and CMV-seropositive. CDR3s include the opening cysteine and the closing phenylalanine or tryptophan. D genes are given only for firm matches. Expanded clones are given a class, and other clones once, few, many or no size at all.

v_gene	abundance	d_gene	j_gene	CDR3aa	CDR3nt
TRBV28	.	TRBD1	TRBJ1-1	CASSPQTGGRFEAFF	TGTGCCAGCAGTCCTCAAACAGGGGGCAGGTTTGAAGCTTTCTTT
TRBV29-1	.	TRBD1	TRBJ1-1	CSGQGYNTEAFF	TGCAGCGGACAGGGGTATAACACTGAAGCTTTCTTT
TRBV28	.	.	TRBJ2-5	CASSRGGQSAETQYF	TGTGCCAGCAGTAGGGGAGGACAATCGGCAGAGACCCAGTACTTC
TRBV5-1	.	.	TRBJ2-1	CASSLAGQGFNEQFF	TGCGCCAGCAGCTTGGCGGGGCAGGGGTTCAATGAGCAGTTCTTC
TRBV6-6	.	TRBD1	TRBJ1-2	CASSPGTGNYGYTF	TGTGCCAGCAGTCCGGGGACAGGGAACTATGGCTACACCTTC
TRBV5-5	.	.	TRBJ2-7	CASSPPAYEQYF	TGTGCCAGCAGCCCCCCCGCCTACGAGCAGTACTTC
TRBV6-7	.	TRBD1	TRBJ1-1	CASTRTGKDKYLNTEAFF	TGTGCCAGCACCAGGACAGGAAAAGATAAGTACCTGAACACTGAAGCTTTCTTT
TRBV28	.	TRBD1	TRBJ1-4	CASSTAFRTGRSNEKLFF	TGTGCCAGCAGTACAGCCTTCCGGACAGGGCGTTCTAATGAAAAACTGTTTTTT
TRBV7-8	.	.	TRBJ1-2	CASSLAGDLAGYTF	TGTGCCAGCAGCTTGGCAGGGGACCTTGCTGGCTACACCTTC
TRBV5-6	.	.	TRBJ1-5	CASSLRQITDGNQPQHF	TGTGCCAGCAGCTTGAGACAGATAACGGATGGCAATCAGCCCCAGCATTTT
TRBV19	few	TRBD2	TRBJ2-3	CASSLRGGQYTQYF	TGTGCCAGTAGTTTGCGGGGGGGCCAATATACGCAGTATTTT
TRBV25-1	.	.	TRBJ1-4	CASSARGGNEKLFF	TGTGCCAGCAGCGCCCGAGGGGGAAATGAAAAACTGTTTTTT
TRBV2	.	TRBD1	TRBJ2-7	CASSGGLGQGVGEQYF	TGTGCCAGCAGTGGGGGGCTGGGACAGGGGGTAGGGGAGCAGTACTTC
TRBV5-4	once	TRBD2	TRBJ2-7	CASSREGNYEQYF	TGTGCCAGCAGCCGGGAGGGTAACTACGAGCAGTACTTC
TRBV10-2	.	TRBD2	TRBJ2-2	CASLGGGENTGELFF	TGCGCCAGCCTGGGTGGGGGGGAGAACACCGGGGAGCTGTTTTTT
TRBV25-1	.	TRBD2	TRBJ2-3	CASSDGGMRGARDTQYF	TGTGCCAGCAGTGATGGAGGGATGCGGGGGGCGAGGGATACGCAGTATTTT
TRBV7-2	.	TRBD2	TRBJ2-1	CASSSYGTGGPFRNEQFF	TGTGCCAGCAGCTCTTATGGGACGGGAGGGCCGTTCAGAAATGAGCAGTTCTTC
TRBV4-2	.	TRBD2	TRBJ2-2	CASSPAAGDYTGELFF	TGTGCCAGCAGCCCTGCTGCGGGGGACTACACCGGGGAGCTGTTTTTT
TRBV27	.	.	TRBJ1-4	CASGQRNEKLFF	TGTGCCAGCGGACAGCGTAATGAAAAACTGTTTTTT
TRBV7-8	.	TRBD2	TRBJ2-5	CASSLEISGGVWETQYF	TGTGCCAGCAGCTTAGAAATTAGCGGGGGGGTTTGGGAGACCCAGTACTTC
TRBV5-5	.	.	TRBJ1-2	CASSFPGIWQGYTF	TGTGCCAGCAGCTTCCCGGGGATCTGGCAAGGCTACACCTTC
TRBV9	few	.	TRBJ2-3	CASSVGTPGDTQYF	TGTGCCAGCAGCGTAGGAACCCCGGGAGATACGCAGTATTTT
TRBV4-1	.	.	TRBJ2-1	CASSYQDGRAGAPGEQFF	TGCGCCAGCAGCTACCAAGATGGTAGGGCAGGGGCGCCCGGTGAGCAGTTCTTC
TRBV6-1	.	.	TRBJ2-7	CASILRDSVRSSRYF	TGTGCCAGCATCTTGCGGGACTCCGTTCGGTCAAGCAGGTACTTC
TRBV5-4	once	TRBD2	TRBJ2-5	CASRGSGSSETQYF	TGTGCCAGCAGGGGTAGCGGGAGTTCGGAGACCCAGTACTTC
TRBV6-1	.	TRBD1	TRBJ1-5	CASSLDRGGNQPQNF	TGTGCCAGCAGTTTAGACAGGGGAGGGAATCAGCCCCAGAATTTT
TRBV5-4	once	TRBD1	TRBJ1-6	CASSTSDRGGSPLHF	TGTGCCAGCAGCACCTCAGACAGGGGTGGCTCACCCCTCCACTTT
TRBV6-1	.	.	TRBJ1-4	CASSELKGRGNEKLFF	TGTGCCAGCAGTGAATTGAAAGGGCGGGGGAATGAAAAACTGTTTTTT
TRBV6-1	.	.	TRBJ2-7	CASSAGMSFYEQYF	TGTGCCAGCAGTGCGGGGATGAGTTTCTACGAGCAGTACTTC
TRBV9	.	.	TRBJ2-3	CASNRVTDTQYF	TGTGCCAGCAACAGGGTTACAGATACGCAGTATTTT
TRBV5-4	.	.	TRBJ1-5	CASSWGTGANQPQHF	TGTGCCAGCAGCTGGGGAACAGGAGCTAATCAGCCCCAGCATTTT